The 13 T cell receptor beta chains listed next were all sequenced from one sample in a study of Ad26.COV2.S vaccination and SARS-CoV-2 variants. Regarding treatment: around 19 received Ad26.COV2.S at low or high dose, single or two shots; several received placebo; per-sample allocation not given. Samples analyzed were those drawn on day 63 after the first vaccine or placebo injection. Libraries were prepared by immunoSEQ multiplex PCR; TCRdb keeps only in-frame clonotypes and omits some of them. This table has 360,000 or so clones, around 87% appearing once. Source: peripheral blood, taken in a trial of Ad26.COV2.S vaccine versus placebo. These receptors were taken from a person aged 18-65 years who received the Ad26.COV2.S COVID-19 vaccine or a placebo.

The chain recombines TRBV28 with TRBJ2-7; D unclear. The germline CDR1 and CDR2 sequences are MDHEN and SYDVKM. The germline V and J ends were trimmed by 3 bases and 3 bases, with 12 bases remaining between them. This CDR3 spans 14 amino acids. The CDR3 here is CASSFPRKNYEQYF. In DNA, the CDR3 is TGTGCCAGCAGTTTCCCACGAAAAAACTACGAGCAGTACTTC.

V usage is TRBV2 and J usage is TRBJ2-3; TRBD1 is a possible D gene (6 bases). Germline CDR1 is SNHLY and CDR2 is FYNNEI. The ends were cut back, 8 bases at V and 0 bases at J, with 9 bases in the middle. There are 13 residues in the CDR3. The CDR3 DNA is TGTGCCAGCCGGGACACCAGCACAGATACGCAGTATTTT. Its translation is CASRDTSTDTQYF. The whole variable domain, filled in from reference TRBV2 and TRBJ2-3, reads EPEVTQTPSHQVTQMGQEVILRCVPISNHLYFYWYRQILGQKVEFLVSFYNNEISEKSEIFDDQFSVERPDGSNFTLKIRSTKLEDSAMYFCASRDTSTDTQYFGPGTRLTVL.

V is TRBV10-3 and J is TRBJ2-5; D gene unclear. This CDR3 is 14 amino acids long. Trimming shortened V by 1 base and J by 1 base, and 7 bases separated the two germline ends. Looked up from germline, CDR1 is ENHRY and CDR2 is SYGVKD. CDR3 loop: CAISELGSQETQYF. CDR3 bases: TGTGCCATCAGTGAGTTGGGCAGCCAAGAGACCCAGTACTTC.

Only one count was recorded for this clone. With a much larger clone just one base away, this may be a read error. This chain uses TRBV7-2 with TRBJ1-5; D remains unclear. The CDR3 is 13 amino acids. Looked up from germline, CDR1 is SGHTA and CDR2 is FQGNSA. The ends were cut back, 1 base at V and 4 bases at J, with 5 bases in the middle. The DNA of the CDR3 is TGTACCAGCAGCTTAGGAGTAAATCAGCCCCAGCATTTT. It codes for CTSSLGVNQPQHF.

This sequence joins TRBV7-8 and TRBJ1-1, with 8 bases that match TRBD1. Per the germline V gene, CDR1 is SGHVS and CDR2 is FQNEAQ. The CDR3 totals 15 residues. Unmatched junction bases numbered 7, after V lost 5 bases and J lost 2 bases. For the CDR3, the DNA is TGTGCCAGCAGCCGGGGGGACAGGCTTAACACTGAAGCTTTCTTT. This gives the protein CASSRGDRLNTEAFF.

The V call is TRBV6-5, the J call TRBJ1-1, with 8 bases lining up with TRBD1. CDR1 MNHEY and CDR2 SVGAGI come from the germline V gene. CDR3 length equals 14 residues. The V gene end was trimmed by 8 bases and the J gene end by 3 bases; junction bases not matched to a gene: 8. CDR3 sequence reads: CASCDRGEDTEAFF. CDR3 in DNA: TGTGCCAGCTGCGACAGGGGTGAGGACACTGAAGCTTTCTTT.

This clone was observed once. Other DNA variants within this sample encode the same CDR3. The genes are TRBV30 and TRBJ2-5; 9 bases agree with TRBD2. Looked up from germline, CDR1 is GTSNPN and CDR2 is SVGIG (reference sequence). This CDR3 is built from 14 residues. The V gene end was trimmed by 1 base and the J gene end by 4 bases; junction bases not matched to a gene: 4. CDR3 in DNA: TGTGCCTGGAGTGCGGGACTAGCAGGAGAGACCCAGTACTTC. This translates into CAWSAGLAGETQYF.

This clone has only a few counts. V usage is TRBV3-1 (or the pseudogene TRBV3-2) and J usage is TRBJ1-3; D call uncertain. In germline, CDR1 is LGHDT, CDR2 YNNKEL (reference sequence). Deletions cut 4 bases from V and 0 bases from J, with 7 bases between. This CDR3 is 14 amino acids long. The chain's CDR3 is CASSRSSSGNTIYF. CDR3 in DNA: TGTGCCAGCAGCCGCAGTAGCTCTGGAAACACCATATATTTT.

The CDR3 loop is CASSLVSRGDYYEQYF. The CDR3, as DNA: TGTGCCAGCAGCTTAGTTTCCCGCGGGGATTACTACGAGCAGTACTTC. The rearrangement uses TRBV7-2 and TRBJ2-7, with D maybe TRBD2 (6 bases). CDR3 length: 16 residues. Per the germline V gene, CDR1 is SGHTA and CDR2 is FQGNSA. The V end was cut by 1 base, the J end by 3 bases, with 16 bases between.

This clone was seen a handful of times. The CDR3: CASSPEGGNTGELFF. Written as DNA, the CDR3 is TGTGCCAGCAGCCCCGAGGGGGGGAACACCGGGGAGCTGTTTTTT. This chain links TRBV7-3 with TRBJ2-2, with D tentatively TRBD1 or TRBD2 (6 bases each). The germline V and J ends were trimmed by 5 bases and 1 base, with 11 bases remaining between them. The germline CDR1 and CDR2 sequences are SGHTA and FQGTGA. The CDR3 sequence is 15 residues long.

A word on this clone: The sample has other DNA sequences that encode this CDR3 too. This sequence joins TRBV18 and TRBJ1-2, with 9 positions matching TRBD1. The V gene end was trimmed by 6 bases and the J gene end by 4 bases; junction bases not matched to a gene: 3. Germline V gives CDR1 KGHSH, CDR2 LQKENI. The CDR3 length is 13 residues. In DNA form, the CDR3 reads TGTGCCAGCTCGCCGGACAGGGGCTATGGCTACACCTTC. Translating gives CASSPDRGYGYTF.

The chain uses TRBV5-3 and TRBJ1-3; D possibly corresponds to TRBD1 (5 bases). TRBV5-3 is identified as an open reading frame with a role that is uncertain. This CDR3 comprises 13 residues. V was cut by 1 base and J by 3 bases, with 5 bases left in between. The CDR3 protein is CARSLTGGNTIYF. The CDR3 nucleotides are TGTGCCAGAAGCTTGACAGGTGGAAACACCATATATTTT.

The gene calls are TRBV2 and TRBJ2-3; tentatively, D is TRBD1 (5 bases). Germline V gene data show CDR1 as SNHLY and CDR2 as FYNNEI. Between the trimmed V and J ends, which lost 7 bases and 5 bases, there was a span of 16 bases. The CDR3 spans 14 residues. CDR3 loop: CASNELGLGDTQYF. The CDR3 region has the DNA TGTGCCAGCAACGAATTGGGGCTGGGAGATACGCAGTATTTT.